The present entry profiles one T cell receptor beta chain with its context. Its specificity is not known. The repertoire was sequenced with immunoSEQ multiplex PCR; TCRdb's copy has only in-frame clones and lacks some. The data contain tens of thousands of clones, approximately 70% of them singletons. The CDR3 is 15 amino acids. CDR1 and CDR2 (germline): MGHRA, YSYEKL. The trim removed 3 bases at V and 3 bases at J, leaving 7 bases unmatched. Brentuximab vedotin exposure varied among the patients, all of whom had relapsed after autologous stem cell transplantation. These data are taken from a study of PD-1 blockade in classical Hodgkin lymphoma. Study details: Patients in the cohort were put on intravenous nivolumab, 3 mg/kg every 2 weeks. Study outcomes and limitations: Newly diagnosed patients had baseline TCR diversity that was reportedly lower than that of healthy donors.

The chain couples TRBV4-1 to TRBJ1-2; 7 positions match TRBD1. The clonotype originates from a human donor with classical Hodgkin lymphoma. Sequencing used peripheral blood mononuclear cells (PBMCs), obtained at baseline. The CDR3 here is CASSQNLDRDYGYTF. Here the CDR3 DNA reads TGCGCCAGCAGCCAGAATTTAGACAGGGACTATGGCTACACCTTC.